The 6 T cell receptor beta chains below all came from one sample that was sequenced in a study of T-cell reconstitution after alpha-beta-depleted transplantation in children. Using unique molecular identifiers, the investigators prepared the TCRbeta library. TCRdb processed the PCR reads anew with MiXCR; each CDR3 protein has one entry. Among fewer than 550,000 distinct CDR3 sequences, approximately 10% were seen once, and the ten largest hold 2%. The sample was PBMCs, taken before TCRalphabeta/CD19-depleted stem cell transplant. The receptors stem from a child younger than 10 with inherited bone marrow failure, due to receive a stem cell transplant.

Ten or more counts support this clonotype. V and J are TRBV4-3 and TRBJ2-7, with a possible D match to TRBD1 (6 bases). This CDR3 is 17 amino acids long. Trimming shortened V by 0 bases and J by 0 bases, and 15 bases separated the two germline ends. The germline CDR1 and CDR2 sequences are LGHNA and YSLEER. Here the CDR3 reads CASSQDPPGVSSYEQYF. CDR3 sequence (DNA): TGCGCCAGCAGCCAAGACCCCCCAGGGGTGAGCTCCTACGAGCAGTACTTC.

This clonotype has just a few counts. V usage is TRBV10-3 and J usage is TRBJ2-5, with 7 bases matching TRBD2. This CDR3 has 12 amino acids. V was pared by 10 bases and J by 5 bases, with 7 bases of the junction left unmatched. In germline, CDR1 is ENHRY, CDR2 SYGVKD. CDR3 residues: CATGLGGETQYF. CDR3 DNA: TGTGCCACCGGCCTGGGGGGGGAGACCCAGTACTTC.

This clonotype was seen at least ten times. The rearrangement links TRBV9 to TRBJ1-1, with 7 bases matching TRBD1. CDR1 is SGDLS, CDR2 YYNGEE, per germline. This CDR3 has 13 residues. The junction had 5 bases not matched to a gene; V was cut back by 0 bases and J by 9 bases. CDR3 DNA sequence: TGTGCCAGCAGCGTAGCCGACAGGGCCCAAGCTTTCTTT. This codes for CASSVADRAQAFF.

This clonotype came up many times. V gene TRBV27 combines with J gene TRBJ2-7, with 11 bases matching TRBD1. The ends lost 5 bases at V and 7 bases at J; junction bases unmatched: 13. The CDR3 covers 16 residues. Germline V gene lookup returns CDR1 MNHEY and CDR2 SMNVEV (reference sequence). CDR3 protein: CASSPIPGQGDGEQYF. DNA for the CDR3: TGTGCCAGCAGTCCGATCCCGGGACAGGGGGATGGTGAGCAGTACTTC.

This clonotype was counted at least ten times. The CDR3 DNA reads TGCGCCAGCAGCACCCCATGGGGTCCGCGGGACTACAATGAGCAGTTCTTC. Translation gives CASSTPWGPRDYNEQFF. J is TRBJ2-1 and V is TRBV4-1, with a weak D call TRBD2 (6 bases). The germline gives CDR1 MGHRA, CDR2 YSYEKL. CDR3 length: 17 residues. The V gene lost 5 bases and the J gene lost 3 bases, with 20 bases spanning the gap.

This clonotype was seen a few times. The chain combines TRBV20-1 with TRBJ2-7, with 7 bases lining up with TRBD1. This CDR3 is built from 17 residues. J was trimmed by 3 bases and V by 0 bases; bases with no gene match: 14. Germline V gives CDR1 DFQATT, CDR2 SNEGSKA (reference sequence). This CDR3 is CSARDLRGQGLIYEQYF. The CDR3 nucleotides are TGCAGTGCTAGAGATCTTAGGGGGCAGGGCTTAATCTACGAGCAGTACTTC.